These 14 T cell receptor beta chains share one sample of origin, sequenced in a study of T cells in Graves' hyperthyroidism and ophthalmopathy. Researchers amplified the TCR beta CDR3 regions from RNA transcripts. TCR CDR3 regions were first amplified by RT-PCR with HTBI primers. Each CDR3 protein is one row after TCRdb ran MiXCR on the multiplex PCR reads. This table holds hundreds of thousands of distinct CDR3 sequences, 15% to 20% found once. The sample taken for sequencing was blood. These receptor sequences come from a woman aged 18-30 years with Graves' hyperthyroidism.

The gene calls are TRBV11-2 and TRBJ2-5; D possibly uses TRBD1 or TRBD2 (6 bases each). The CDR3 is 16 amino acids. V lost 1 base to trimming and J lost 5 bases, with 17 bases between them. Germline loops: CDR1 SGHAT, CDR2 FQNNGV. CDR3 DNA: TGTGCCAGCAGCTTAGCCGGCGGTGAGGGGGGCGAGACCCAGTACTTC. Translating it yields CASSLAGGEGGETQYF.

This clonotype was recorded at least ten times. The chain has TRBV5-1 and TRBJ1-2; the D gene is possibly TRBD1 (5 bases). This CDR3 has 13 amino acids. Germline CDR1 reads SGHRS; CDR2 reads YFSETQ. With 7 bases removed from V and 6 bases from J, the gap between germline ends came to 16 bases. The CDR3 DNA reads as TGCGCCAGCCGATTCCAGGGAACGAATGGCTACACCTTC. Translating gives CASRFQGTNGYTF.

The chain joins TRBV12-3 or TRBV12-4 to TRBJ1-6, with unresolved D. V was trimmed by 6 bases and J by 10 bases, leaving 16 bases between them. CDR3 length: 14 amino acids. The CDR3 loop reads CASRTTGFTSPLHF. CDR3 DNA sequence: TGTGCCAGCAGAACAACTGGGTTCACATCACCCCTCCACTTT.

This clonotype was detected ten times or more. The V and J genes are TRBV7-9 and TRBJ2-5; D is possibly TRBD1 (5 bases). Trimming left V 0 bases short and J 5 bases short, with 13 bases between. Germline V lookup: CDR1 SEHNR, CDR2 FQNEAQ (reference sequence). The CDR3 is made up of 15 amino acids. CDR3 residues: CASSLAGQGVETQYF. The CDR3 DNA follows: TGTGCCAGCAGCTTAGCGGGGCAGGGTGTGGAGACCCAGTACTTC.

A few counts support this clonotype. This chain uses TRBV12-5 with TRBJ2-2; D tentatively fits TRBD1 or TRBD2 (6 bases each). Between the trimmed V and J ends, which lost 0 bases and 0 bases, there was a span of 14 bases. Germline CDR1 LGHNT, CDR2 FRNRAP. The CDR3 is made up of 18 amino acids. The CDR3 sequence is CASGLVVWGAPNTGELFF. The CDR3 nucleotides are TGTGCTAGTGGTTTGGTTGTCTGGGGGGCGCCGAACACCGGGGAGCTGTTTTTT.

This clonotype has ten or more counts. This sequence joins TRBV12-3 or TRBV12-4 and TRBJ1-1; D ambiguous. The V gene lost 7 bases and the J gene lost 1 base, with 10 bases spanning the gap. CDR3 length: 13 amino acids. The CDR3 sequence is CASTRTKNTEAFF. Written as DNA, the CDR3 is TGTGCCAGCACTCGGACCAAGAACACTGAAGCTTTCTTT.

This clonotype was counted at least ten times. The chain joins TRBV7-9 to TRBJ1-2; D is uncertain. CDR3 length: 15 amino acids. Germline V CDR1 and CDR2: SEHNR, FQNEAQ (reference sequence). V lost 5 bases and J 0 bases, leaving 13 bases between the germline ends. The chain's CDR3 is CASSLASSANYGYTF. The CDR3 DNA reads TGTGCCAGCAGCCTCGCCTCGTCCGCTAACTATGGCTACACCTTC.

This clonotype was detected many times. The chain joins TRBV5-1 to TRBJ1-2; D gene ambiguous. The CDR3 covers 13 residues. V lost 4 bases, J lost 2 bases, and 9 bases lay in between. Germline lookup yields CDR1 SGHRS and CDR2 YFSETQ. The CDR3 DNA follows: TGCGCCAGCAGCGTCGCGATGAACTATGGCTACACCTTC. Its translation: CASSVAMNYGYTF.

This clonotype was observed many times. The chain recombines TRBV28 with TRBJ2-4; tentatively, D is TRBD1 (6 bases). The CDR3 is made up of 16 amino acids. The V gene's germline CDR1 is MDHEN and CDR2 SYDVKM. V shed 5 bases and J shed 0 bases, with 14 bases lying between them. The CDR3 nucleotides read TGTGCCAGCAGTCGCCGGACAGCCTTAGCCAAAAACATTCAGTACTTC. As protein: CASSRRTALAKNIQYF.

This clonotype was seen many times. The V and J genes are TRBV9 and TRBJ1-2; tentatively, D is TRBD1 (5 bases). The CDR3 contains 13 residues. V was trimmed by 0 bases and J by 6 bases, leaving 9 bases between them. CDR1 is SGDLS and CDR2 is YYNGEE in the germline V gene. CDR3 DNA sequence: TGTGCCAGCAGCGTAGCCCCAGGGAATGGCTACACCTTC. The encoded protein is CASSVAPGNGYTF.

In this sample, this clonotype turned up many times. The gene calls are TRBV6-1 and TRBJ1-5; 7 positions agree with TRBD1. Trimming removed 5 bases from V and 6 bases from J; junction bases left unmatched: 4. The germline V gene has CDR1 MNHNS and CDR2 SASEGT. This CDR3 has 13 amino acids. CDR3 DNA sequence: TGTGCCAGCAGTACAGGGGATTTTCAGCCCCAGCATTTT. It specifies CASSTGDFQPQHF.

This clonotype was recorded many times. The CDR3 sequence is CASTLMDSYGYTF. The CDR3 bases are TGTGCCAGCACTCTTATGGACAGCTATGGCTACACCTTC. The chain links TRBV12-3 or TRBV12-4 to TRBJ1-2; perhaps TRBD1 as D (6 bases). The CDR3 sequence is 13 residues long. V lost 7 bases to trimming and J lost 4 bases, with 13 bases between them.

V and J are TRBV4-1 and TRBJ1-1; 9 nucleotides align to TRBD1. This CDR3 contains 13 residues. J was trimmed by 4 bases and V by 8 bases; bases with no gene match: 5. The germline V gene has CDR1 MGHRA and CDR2 YSYEKL. The CDR3 DNA sequence: TGCGCCAGCCTTGGACAGGGGCGCACTGAAGCTTTCTTT. This translates into CASLGQGRTEAFF.

This clonotype has ten or more counts. The chain links TRBV20-1 to TRBJ2-7; perhaps TRBD1 as D (6 bases). CDR3 size: 12 residues. Trimming pared 5 bases from V and 5 bases from J, leaving 13 bases between. CDR1 DFQATT and CDR2 SNEGSKA come from the germline V gene (reference sequence). The CDR3 sequence is CSAVRDTDEQYF. In DNA, the CDR3 is TGCAGTGCTGTCCGGGACACCGACGAGCAGTACTTC.